Each of the 18 T cell receptor beta chains below was sequenced from the same sample in a study of CD8+CD57+ T cells in acquired aplastic anemia. It was genomic DNA that served as the template for profiling TCR beta VDJ and CDR3. MiXCR, run by TCRdb on the reads, gives a single entry per CDR3 protein. Among around 180,000 distinct CDR3 sequences listed, 55% to 70% were seen once. Material for sequencing was sorted CD4+, CD8+, or CD8+CD57+ T cells (not recorded which) from PBMCs. All receptors come from a human donor in good health.

On this clonotype: A read error may be the cause here, since a much bigger clone is one base away. The chain has TRBV19 and TRBJ1-1; D might be TRBD1 (6 bases). V was cut by 6 bases and J by 11 bases, with 19 bases left in between. The CDR3 is 13 amino acids. CDR1 is LNHDA and CDR2 is SQIVND in the germline V gene (reference sequence). The CDR3 bases are TGTGCCAGTAGGCCTAGACAGGAGGCGGGCGCTTTCTTT. Its protein is CASRPRQEAGAFF.

This clonotype was counted once. A much larger clone differs by one base, so this may be a read error. V usage is TRBV4-1 and J usage is TRBJ2-1; D is unclear. The CDR3 extends over 15 amino acids. Germline-derived CDR1 and CDR2 are MGHRA and YSYEKL. The chain's CDR3 is CASSQESLTYNEQSF. In nucleotides, the CDR3 is TGCGCCAGCAGCCAAGAAAGCCTAACATACAATGAGCAGTCCTTC.

V gene TRBV20-1 combines with J gene TRBJ2-5; D is possibly TRBD2 (6 bases). Trimming stripped 5 bases from V and 1 base from J, with 11 bases between. Germline V gene lookup returns CDR1 DFQATT and CDR2 SNEGSKA (reference sequence). The CDR3 covers 13 residues. The chain's CDR3 is CSALLAVQETQYF. In DNA, the CDR3 is TGCAGTGCTCTACTAGCAGTCCAAGAGACCCAGTACTTC.

The rearrangement joins TRBV5-1 to TRBJ2-5; no reliable D call. Germline CDR1 SGHRS, CDR2 YFSETQ. Trimming shortened V by 0 bases and J by 2 bases, and 11 bases separated the two germline ends. CDR3 length equals 15 residues. The CDR3 bases are TGCGCCAGCAGCTTGGTTCTGAGGCCTCAAGAGACCCAGTACTTC. This gives the protein CASSLVLRPQETQYF. Combining the CDR3 with reference TRBV5-1 and TRBJ2-5 gives the whole variable domain KAGVTQTPRYLIKTRGQQVTLSCSPISGHRSVSWYQQTPGQGLQFLFEYFSETQRNKGNFPGRFSGRQFSNSRSEMNVSTLELGDSALYLCASSLVLRPQETQYFGPGTRLLVL.

The rearrangement joins TRBV20-1 to TRBJ2-5; 8 bases map to TRBD1. This CDR3 is built from 14 residues. The ends lost 1 base at V and 4 bases at J; junction bases unmatched: 5. Germline V gene lookup returns CDR1 DFQATT and CDR2 SNEGSKA (reference sequence). The DNA for the CDR3 is TGCAGTGCTAGAGTGCAAGACAGGGGAGAGACCCAGTACTTC. Protein: CSARVQDRGETQYF.

V and J are TRBV15 and TRBJ1-6, with D perhaps matching TRBD1 (6 bases). Per germline, CDR1 LNHNV and CDR2 YYDKDF (reference sequence). V lost 3 bases and J lost 6, with 21 bases in between. CDR3 size: 18 residues. CDR3 loop: CATSSPQPWGAGNSPLHF. The CDR3 DNA is TGTGCCACCAGCAGCCCCCAGCCTTGGGGGGCAGGTAATTCACCCCTCCACTTT.

This chain joins TRBV20-1 and TRBJ1-5, with 7 bases that match TRBD1. Per the germline V gene, CDR1 is DFQATT and CDR2 is SNEGSKA (reference sequence). Unmatched junction bases numbered 4, after V lost 5 bases and J lost 0 bases. This CDR3 has 14 residues. DNA for the CDR3: TGCAGTGCTGGGACAGTAGATAGCAATCAGCCCCAGCATTTT. Its translation: CSAGTVDSNQPQHF.

The chain employs TRBV29-1 and TRBJ2-1, with TRBD2 matching 7 bases. This CDR3 region has 14 residues. CDR1 and CDR2 from the germline V gene are SQVTM and ANQGSEA. V dropped 4 bases and J dropped 4; count of bases not matched to a gene: 7. The CDR3 reads CSVVGGSQYNEQFF. For the CDR3, the DNA is TGCAGCGTTGTAGGCGGGAGCCAGTACAATGAGCAGTTCTTC.

This clonotype was seen many times. The chain combines TRBV6-1 with TRBJ2-7; 11 bases fit TRBD2. Germline lookup yields CDR1 MNHNS and CDR2 SASEGT. This CDR3 is 15 amino acids long. V lost 6 bases to trimming and J lost 0 bases; unmatched junction nucleotides: 4. The CDR3 DNA follows: TGTGCCAGCAGCACCGGACTAGCGGGCTCCTACGAGCAGTACTTC. It yields the protein CASSTGLAGSYEQYF.

The table lists this clonotype with a count of one. V gene TRBV20-1 combines with J gene TRBJ2-7; 8 bases are shared with TRBD2. The CDR3 runs 14 residues. The ends lost 6 bases at V and 5 bases at J; junction bases unmatched: 12. Germline values: CDR1 DFQATT, CDR2 SNEGSKA (reference sequence). CDR3 amino acids: CSAAPGTSFNEQYF. CDR3 bases: TGCAGTGCCGCTCCTGGGACTAGTTTCAACGAGCAGTACTTC.

This clonotype appeared a few times. This chain uses TRBV20-1 with TRBJ1-6, with TRBD1 as a possible D gene (5 bases). The CDR3 is made up of 14 amino acids. Germline V gives CDR1 DFQATT, CDR2 SNEGSKA (reference sequence). The V gene lost 0 bases and the J gene lost 7 bases, with 10 bases spanning the gap. The CDR3 DNA follows: TGCAGTGCTAGAGACGGGGGTGGAAATTCACCCCTCCACTTT. It codes for CSARDGGGNSPLHF.

This clonotype was seen repeatedly, ten times or more. The chain has TRBV4-1 and TRBJ2-1, with 10 bases matching TRBD1. The CDR3 consists of 16 residues. Germline-derived CDR1 and CDR2 are MGHRA and YSYEKL. After removal of 5 bases from V and 7 bases from J, the junction contained 11 bases not matched to a gene. Here the CDR3 DNA reads TGCGCCAGCAGCAACCTCGACAGGGGGCGAAGAAATGAGCAGTTCTTC. Translation gives CASSNLDRGRRNEQFF.

Worth noting for this clonotype: This may stem from a read error, because a much larger clone lies one nucleotide away. Given the absence of the conserved phenylalanine or tryptophan at the CDR3 end, a read error is likely. The gene calls are TRBV12-5 and TRBJ2-7; D possibly matches TRBD1 or TRBD2 (5 bases each). The CDR3 has 16 residues. V was pared by 5 bases and J by 10 bases, with 27 bases between. Germline V gives CDR1 LGHNT, CDR2 FRNRAP. The CDR3 protein is CASGAGAGTVNAPQYS. The DNA of the CDR3 is TGTGCTAGTGGTGCTGGGGCCGGGACGGTTAACGCGCCCCAGTACTCC.

The chain carries TRBV20-1 and TRBJ2-5; no clear D. Trimming cost V 3 bases and J 1 base, with 3 bases left between them. The CDR3 contains 11 residues. Germline loops: CDR1 DFQATT, CDR2 SNEGSKA (reference sequence). CDR3 region: CSASPQETQYF. The DNA of the CDR3 is TGCAGTGCTAGCCCCCAAGAGACCCAGTACTTC.

This clonotype has a handful of counts. The chain carries TRBV6-2 or TRBV6-3 and TRBJ2-1, with D possibly TRBD2 on 6 matching bases. Germline assignment: CDR1 MNHEY and CDR2 SVGEGT. The CDR3 sequence is 16 residues long. Between the trimmed V and J ends, which lost 5 bases and 0 bases, there was a span of 14 bases. This CDR3 is CASSTFLASSYNEQFF. The CDR3, as DNA: TGTGCCAGCAGTACCTTCCTAGCGAGCTCCTACAATGAGCAGTTCTTC.

This clonotype was found many times. The rearrangement joins TRBV5-6 to TRBJ1-2; maybe TRBD1 (6 bases). V gave up 2 bases and J gave up 1 base, with 12 bases separating them. CDR1 SGHDT and CDR2 YYEEEE come from the germline V gene. The CDR3 contains 15 residues. CDR3 bases: TGTGCCAGCAGCTTAGACAGGCTGGATAACTATGGCTACACCTTC. Its translation is CASSLDRLDNYGYTF.

This clonotype has a single count. The chain joins TRBV2 to TRBJ2-5, with D possibly being TRBD1 (6 bases). V was clipped by 4 bases and J by 3 bases, with 12 bases between them. The CDR3 spans 14 residues. Germline CDR1 and CDR2: SNHLY and FYNNEI. The CDR3 spells CASSADRLKETQYF. CDR3 nucleotide sequence: TGTGCCAGCAGTGCCGACAGGCTTAAAGAGACCCAGTACTTC.

The chain joins TRBV20-1 to TRBJ2-7; D perhaps matches TRBD1 (5 bases). This CDR3 has 15 amino acids. Germline V CDR1 and CDR2: DFQATT, SNEGSKA (reference sequence). V lost 3 bases to trimming and J lost 3 bases, with 18 bases between them. Here the CDR3 reads CSASVGDMGLYEQYF. The CDR3 region has the DNA TGCAGTGCTAGCGTTGGTGACATGGGGCTCTACGAGCAGTACTTC.